This TCR beta chain was documented in a study of CD8 T cells in Susac syndrome. Findings of the study overall: Susac-specific public clones in total CD8+ repertoires numbered some 16; in CD8+ TEMRA repertoires, they numbered roughly five.

cDNA came from about 0.5 to 1 ug RNA primed by random hexamers. TCRdb itself ran the immunoSEQ multiplex PCR reads through MiXCR, one entry per CDR3 protein. The sample records roughly 110,000 distinct CDR3 sequences, approximately 94% being singletons. Germline assignment: CDR1 SGHNT and CDR2 YENEEA. V gave up 4 bases and J gave up 0 bases; unmatched junction bases: 5. This CDR3 spans 16 amino acids. CD8+ and CD4+ T cells from blood underwent TCR beta sequencing, which was carried out in a high-throughput format. On this clonotype itself: Antigen unknown.

This TCR was sampled from a human donor with Susac syndrome. Sequenced input: CD8+ T cells from PBMCs. The V and J genes are TRBV11-3 and TRBJ2-1, with 8 bases that match TRBD2. The CDR3 coding sequence is TGTGCCAGCAGCTCTCGGGAGGGGGGCTCCTACAATGAGCAGTTCTTC. It codes for CASSSREGGSYNEQFF.